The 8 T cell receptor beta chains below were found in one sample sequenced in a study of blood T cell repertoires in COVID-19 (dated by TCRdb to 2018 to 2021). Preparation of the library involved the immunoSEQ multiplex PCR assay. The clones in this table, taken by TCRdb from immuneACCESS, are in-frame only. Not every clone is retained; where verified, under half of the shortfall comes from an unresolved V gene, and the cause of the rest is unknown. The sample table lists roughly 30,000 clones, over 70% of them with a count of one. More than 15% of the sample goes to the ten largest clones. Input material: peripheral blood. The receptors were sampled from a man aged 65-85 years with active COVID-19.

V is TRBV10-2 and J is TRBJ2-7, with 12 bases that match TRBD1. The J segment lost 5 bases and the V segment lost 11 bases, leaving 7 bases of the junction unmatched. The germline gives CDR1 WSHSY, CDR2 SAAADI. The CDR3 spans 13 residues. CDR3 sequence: CAGLGTGGNEQYF. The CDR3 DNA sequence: TGCGCCGGCCTCGGGACAGGGGGCAACGAGCAGTACTTC.

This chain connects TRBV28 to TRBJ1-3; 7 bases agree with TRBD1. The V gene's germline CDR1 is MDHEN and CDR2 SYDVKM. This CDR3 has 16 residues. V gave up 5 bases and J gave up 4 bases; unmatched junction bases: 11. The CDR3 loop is CASSLPTAGQGNTIYF. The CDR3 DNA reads TGTGCCAGCAGTCTACCTACCGCGGGACAGGGAAACACCATATATTTT.

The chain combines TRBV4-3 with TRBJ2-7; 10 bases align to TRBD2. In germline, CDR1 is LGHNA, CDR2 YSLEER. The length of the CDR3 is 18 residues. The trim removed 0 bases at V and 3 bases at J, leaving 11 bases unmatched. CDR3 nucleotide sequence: TGCGCCAGCAGCCAAGATGCACGGGATTCTAGCGGGGGCTACGAGCAGTACTTC. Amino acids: CASSQDARDSSGGYEQYF.

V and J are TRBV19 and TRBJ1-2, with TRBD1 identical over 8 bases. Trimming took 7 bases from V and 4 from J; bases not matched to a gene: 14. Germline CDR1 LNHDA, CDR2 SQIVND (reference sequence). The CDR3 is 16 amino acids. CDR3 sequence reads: CASNNIRTGRGYGYTF. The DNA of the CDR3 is TGTGCCAGTAATAATATTCGGACAGGGAGGGGCTATGGCTACACCTTC. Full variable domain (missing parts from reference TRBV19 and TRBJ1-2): DGGITQSPKYLFRKEGQNVTLSCEQNLNHDAMYWYRQDPGQGLRLIYYSQIVNDFQKGDIAEGYSVSREKKESFPLTVTSAQKNPTAFYLCASNNIRTGRGYGYTFGSGTRLTVV.

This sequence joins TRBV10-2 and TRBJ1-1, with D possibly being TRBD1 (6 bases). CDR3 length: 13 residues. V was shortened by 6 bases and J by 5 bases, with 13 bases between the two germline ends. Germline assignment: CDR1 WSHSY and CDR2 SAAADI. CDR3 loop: CASRRDQGTEAFF. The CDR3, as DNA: TGCGCCAGCAGGCGTGATCAGGGGACTGAAGCTTTCTTT.

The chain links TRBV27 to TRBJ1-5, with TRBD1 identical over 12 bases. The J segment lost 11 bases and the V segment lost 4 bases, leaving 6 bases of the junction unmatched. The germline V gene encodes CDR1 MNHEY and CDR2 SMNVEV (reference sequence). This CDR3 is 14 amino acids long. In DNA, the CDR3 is TGTGCCAGCAGTTGGGGACAGGGGGCGCAGGCCCAGCATTTT. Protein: CASSWGQGAQAQHF.

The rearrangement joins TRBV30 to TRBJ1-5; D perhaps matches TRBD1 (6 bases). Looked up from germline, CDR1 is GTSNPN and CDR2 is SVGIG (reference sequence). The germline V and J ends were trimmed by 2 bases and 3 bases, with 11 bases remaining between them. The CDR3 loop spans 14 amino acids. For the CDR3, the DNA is TGTGCCTGGAGTATGGGGGCAAACAATCAGCCCCAGCATTTT. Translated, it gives CAWSMGANNQPQHF. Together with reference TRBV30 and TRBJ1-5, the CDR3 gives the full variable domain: SQTIHQWPATLVQPVGSPLSLECTVEGTSNPNLYWYRQAAGRGLQLLFYSVGIGQISSEVPQNLSASRPQDRQFILSSKKLLLSDSGFYLCAWSMGANNQPQHFGDGTRLSIL.

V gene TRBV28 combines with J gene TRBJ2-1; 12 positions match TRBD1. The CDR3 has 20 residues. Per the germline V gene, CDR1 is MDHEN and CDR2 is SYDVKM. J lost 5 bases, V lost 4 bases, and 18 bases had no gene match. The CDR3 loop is CASSSSPYAARDRGHNEQFF. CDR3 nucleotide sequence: TGTGCCAGCAGTTCCTCCCCTTATGCCGCCCGGGACAGGGGGCACAATGAGCAGTTCTTC. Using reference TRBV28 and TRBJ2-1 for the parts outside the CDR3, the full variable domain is DVKVTQSSRYLVKRTGEKVFLECVQDMDHENMFWYRQDPGLGLRLIYFSYDVKMKEKGDIPEGYSVSREKKERFSLILESASTNQTSMYLCASSSSPYAARDRGHNEQFFGPGTRLTVL.